The 9 T cell receptor beta chains reported below all come from one sample, sequenced in a study of blood T cells in healthy people across ages. Next came a second PCR, run for about 7 to 12 cycles, which used a sample-barcoded 5' primer along with a J-beta primer mix. TCRdb itself ran the 5' RACE reads through MiXCR, one entry per CDR3 protein. The sample includes fewer than 1,200,000 distinct CDR3 sequences, about 25% of them seen just once. Separately, the same data were catalogued under a study of T cells of mothers and their children.

The specimen was blood. These TCRs come from a girl aged 2 to 9 in good health.

With regard to this clonotype: At one of its ends the junction is not consistent with the germline gene, which may arise from a read error. This CDR3 reads CASNVGGQGEKLFF. In nucleotides, the CDR3 is TGTGCAAGCAACGTAGGGGGGCAAGGAGAAAAACTGTTTTTT. The V and J genes are TRBV12-3 or TRBV12-4 and TRBJ1-4; TRBD1 might be the D (6 bases). The CDR3 contains 14 residues.

The chain employs TRBV3-1 and TRBJ1-2; D unclear. V was shortened by 5 bases and J by 8 bases, with 21 bases between the two germline ends. This CDR3 has 15 residues. Germline CDR1 LGHDT, CDR2 YNNKEL (reference sequence). The CDR3 loop is CASSVSGKDLGGYTF. CDR3 bases: TGTGCCAGCAGCGTTTCGGGGAAGGATCTGGGCGGCTACACCTTC.

The J gene is TRBJ2-7, the V gene TRBV27; 9 nucleotides match TRBD2. Matching the DNA end better, TRBJ2-1 makes the J call doubtful. The CDR3 spans 16 residues. Germline CDR1 is MNHEY and CDR2 is SMNVEV (reference sequence). Here the CDR3 DNA reads TGTGCCAGCAGTTCCCTAGCGGGGCGAGCCTACAATGAGCAGTTCTTC. This sequence encodes CASSSLAGRAYNEQFF.

With regard to this clonotype: No conserved phenylalanine or tryptophan ends this CDR3, so it is likely a read error. The DNA is left out, because the CDR3 cannot be placed on it with certainty; the CDR3 is given as TCRdb lists it. The chain combines TRBV4-3 with TRBJ2-5; TRBD1, the table's D call, lacks a check against the DNA. 13 amino acids form the CDR3, both terminal residues included. The germline CDR1 and CDR2 sequences are LGHNA and YSLEER. The CDR3 loop reads CASSQSRGTGTYL.

This chain joins TRBV24-1 and TRBJ2-3; D could derive from TRBD1 or TRBD2 (5 bases each). The CDR3 has 17 residues. Trimming stripped 4 bases from V and 4 bases from J, with 20 bases between. From germline, CDR1 is KGHDR and CDR2 SFDVKD. The CDR3 coding sequence is TGTGCCACCAGTGAATCACACGGGGACCTACATTCAGATACGCAGTATTTT. It yields the protein CATSESHGDLHSDTQYF.

This clonotype was seen a handful of times. The rearrangement uses TRBV15 and TRBJ1-1; D remains ambiguous. CDR1 and CDR2 from the germline V gene are LNHNV and YYDKDF (reference sequence). The V end was cut by 4 bases, the J end by 4 bases, with 13 bases between. The CDR3 has 14 amino acids. The CDR3 DNA follows: TGTGCCACCAGCAAAGACGAAAGAAGCACTGAAGCTTTCTTT. Translated, it gives CATSKDERSTEAFF.

This chain uses TRBV29-1 with TRBJ2-7, with 8 bases aligning to TRBD2. The CDR3 sequence is 13 residues long. Germline CDR1 and CDR2: SQVTM and ANQGSEA. The junction had 5 bases not matched to a gene; V was cut back by 6 bases and J by 1 base. DNA for the CDR3: TGCAGCGTGATTAAGCGGGAGTCCTACGAGCAGTACTTC. Translated: CSVIKRESYEQYF.

This sequence joins TRBV10-2 and TRBJ1-2; D remains unclear. Germline V gene data show CDR1 as WSHSY and CDR2 as SAAADI. V was clipped by 0 bases and J by 8 bases, with 10 bases between them. This CDR3 is 13 amino acids long. CDR3 protein: CASSESRVVGYTF. Written as DNA, the CDR3 is TGCGCCAGCAGTGAGTCAAGGGTAGTAGGCTACACCTTC.

The chain has TRBV5-1 and TRBJ2-3; D perhaps matches TRBD2 (6 bases). The CDR3 is made up of 13 amino acids. The germline gives CDR1 SGHRS, CDR2 YFSETQ. The V end lost 9 bases, the J end lost 0 bases, and 11 bases lay between the germline ends. In nucleotides, the CDR3 is TGCGCCACCACGGCGGGGAGCACAGATACGCAGTATTTT. This sequence encodes CATTAGSTDTQYF.